These 27 T cell receptor beta chains were all obtained from the same sample, sequenced in a study of CD8 T cells in Susac syndrome. Reverse transcription used about 0.45 to 1 ug RNA and random hexamers. TCRdb reprocessed the immunoSEQ multiplex PCR reads via MiXCR and lists one record per CDR3 protein. The table lists 100,000 or so distinct CDR3 sequences, roughly 94% of them singletons, with about 0.3% in the top ten. The specimen sequenced was CD4+ T cells from PBMCs. The source of these receptors is a human donor with Susac syndrome.

This chain links TRBV30 with TRBJ2-1; 13 bases map to TRBD2. Germline CDR1 and CDR2: GTSNPN and SVGIG (reference sequence). Trimming removed 4 bases from V and 0 bases from J; junction bases left unmatched: 12. This CDR3 region has 19 residues. CDR3 DNA: TGTGCCTGGAAGAGGAGCGGACTAGCGGGGGAGAGCTCCTACAATGAGCAGTTCTTC. It is translated as CAWKRSGLAGESSYNEQFF.

The chain uses TRBV12-3 or TRBV12-4 and TRBJ1-1; D is unclear. The V end lost 8 bases, the J end lost 8 bases, and 18 bases lay between the germline ends. The CDR3 covers 13 residues. CDR3 residues: CASRMPGKGEAFF. The CDR3 region has the DNA TGTGCCAGCCGAATGCCCGGGAAAGGGGAAGCTTTCTTT.

The chain links TRBV2 to TRBJ2-5; D possibly matches TRBD1 or TRBD2 (5 bases each). V lost 7 bases and J lost 1, with 16 bases in between. The CDR3 sequence is 15 residues long. Germline CDR1 SNHLY, CDR2 FYNNEI. CDR3 nucleotides: TGTGCCAGCACCGGGACCCCCTTGCCCCAAGAGACCCAGTACTTC. Translation: CASTGTPLPQETQYF. Supplemented by reference TRBV2 and TRBJ2-5, the full variable domain reads EPEVTQTPSHQVTQMGQEVILRCVPISNHLYFYWYRQILGQKVEFLVSFYNNEISEKSEIFDDQFSVERPDGSNFTLKIRSTKLEDSAMYFCASTGTPLPQETQYFGPGTRLLVL.

The chain has TRBV20-1 and TRBJ1-6, with 7 bases identical to TRBD1. J lost 9 bases, V lost 3 bases, and 11 bases had no gene match. The CDR3 sequence is 15 residues long. CDR1 is DFQATT and CDR2 is SNEGSKA in the germline V gene (reference sequence). The CDR3 protein is CSARPPQGQASPLHF. In DNA, the CDR3 is TGCAGTGCTAGGCCCCCACAGGGGCAGGCTTCACCCCTCCACTTT.

V and J are TRBV20-1 and TRBJ2-7, with a weak D call TRBD1 (5 bases). Germline assignment: CDR1 DFQATT and CDR2 SNEGSKA (reference sequence). Deletions cut 3 bases from V and 0 bases from J, with 6 bases between. This CDR3 comprises 12 residues. The CDR3 spells CSARTVSYEQYF. In nucleotides, the CDR3 is TGCAGTGCTAGGACAGTCTCCTACGAGCAGTACTTC.

CDR3 residues: CASSWGAEETQYF. Written as DNA, the CDR3 is TGTGCCAGCAGCTGGGGGGCAGAGGAGACCCAGTACTTC. The rearrangement joins TRBV13 to TRBJ2-5; D may correspond to TRBD1 or TRBD2 (6 bases each). Trimming cost V 4 bases and J 5 bases, with 11 bases left between them. Germline V gene data show CDR1 as PRHDT and CDR2 as FYEKMQ (reference sequence). This CDR3 has 13 residues.

The chain combines TRBV19 with TRBJ1-1, with 8 bases identical to TRBD1. This CDR3 is 18 amino acids long. Trimming at V came to 4 bases and at J to 0 bases, leaving 13 bases not matched to a gene. CDR1 is LNHDA, CDR2 SQIVND, per germline (reference sequence). Here the CDR3 reads CASSRRTGTLTMNTEAFF. DNA for the CDR3: TGTGCCAGTAGTAGACGGACAGGGACACTGACCATGAACACTGAAGCTTTCTTT.

The chain is built from TRBV6-2 or TRBV6-3 and TRBJ2-1; D is undetermined. The CDR3 covers 16 residues. V shed 4 bases and J shed 0 bases, with 13 bases lying between them. Germline V CDR1 and CDR2: MNHEY, SVGEGT. The CDR3 nucleotides read TGTGCCAGCAGTTCCTTGGCGGTTAGCTCCTACAATGAGCAGTTCTTC. It encodes CASSSLAVSSYNEQFF.

This chain uses TRBV6-4 with TRBJ2-6, with no clear D. In germline, CDR1 is MRHNA, CDR2 SNTAGT. This CDR3 has 14 amino acids. Between the trimmed V and J ends, which lost 3 bases and 4 bases, there was a span of 7 bases. CDR3 nucleotides: TGTGCCAGCAGTGAAATAGCCGGGGCCAACGTCCTGACTTTC. Translating gives CASSEIAGANVLTF.

This chain links TRBV20-1 with TRBJ2-3; a weak D match, TRBD2 (5 bases). V gave up 1 base and J gave up 3 bases, with 11 bases separating them. In germline, CDR1 is DFQATT, CDR2 SNEGSKA (reference sequence). The CDR3 runs 14 residues. The CDR3 DNA reads as TGCAGTGCTAGAGCGGGGTTAGGGACAGATACGCAGTATTTT. Translation: CSARAGLGTDTQYF.

This clonotype came up once. The chain uses TRBV5-4 and TRBJ2-5; no clear D gene. The CDR3 length is 13 residues. The V end lost 1 base, the J end lost 2 bases, and 6 bases lay between the germline ends. Germline V gene data show CDR1 as SGHNT and CDR2 as YYREEE (reference sequence). The CDR3 nucleotides read TGTGCCAGCAGCTTGCTGATACAAGAGACCCAGTACTTC. This codes for CASSLLIQETQYF.

The J gene is TRBJ1-1, the V gene TRBV20-1; tentative D call: TRBD1 (6 bases). CDR3 length equals 13 residues. Germline V gene data show CDR1 as DFQATT and CDR2 as SNEGSKA (reference sequence). This CDR3 is CGTWGATNTEAFF. For the CDR3, the DNA is TGCGGGACCTGGGGGGCTACGAACACTGAAGCTTTCTTT.

This clonotype came up once. The V and J genes are TRBV5-1 and TRBJ2-3; tentative D call: TRBD2 (5 bases). CDR1 is SGHRS and CDR2 is YFSETQ in the germline V gene. This CDR3 is built from 13 residues. Trimming pared 5 bases from V and 6 bases from J, leaving 13 bases between. The CDR3 DNA follows: TGCGCCAGCAGTATAGTGAGGGTGGATACGCAGTATTTT. Its translation: CASSIVRVDTQYF.

The chain uses TRBV12-3 or TRBV12-4 and TRBJ1-6, with no clear D. V was clipped by 5 bases and J by 7 bases, with 3 bases between them. This CDR3 has 11 amino acids. CDR3 sequence (DNA): TGTGCCAGCAGTCAAAATTCACCCCTCCACTTT. Its protein is CASSQNSPLHF.

The chain employs TRBV6-4 and TRBJ1-1; 8 nucleotides agree with TRBD1. Germline loops: CDR1 MRHNA, CDR2 SNTAGT. The J segment lost 4 bases and the V segment lost 4 bases, leaving 8 bases of the junction unmatched. The CDR3 length is 15 residues. CDR3 DNA sequence: TGTGCCAGCAGTGTCGAACAGGGGGGAGGCACTGAAGCTTTCTTT. Protein sequence: CASSVEQGGGTEAFF.

The rearrangement joins TRBV12-3 or TRBV12-4 to TRBJ2-2; D tentatively fits TRBD1 or TRBD2 (6 bases each). V lost 7 bases to trimming and J lost 5 bases, with 14 bases between them. The CDR3 has 14 residues. This CDR3 reads CASIGGGRTGELFF. The CDR3 nucleotides read TGTGCCAGCATCGGAGGGGGGAGGACCGGGGAGCTGTTTTTT.

J is TRBJ2-5 and V is TRBV7-9; no clear D. V was pared by 1 base and J by 3 bases, with 12 bases between. This CDR3 contains 15 residues. Per germline, CDR1 SEHNR and CDR2 FQNEAQ (reference sequence). The CDR3 loop is CASSLGPMGKETQYF. The CDR3 region has the DNA TGTGCCAGCAGCTTAGGCCCCATGGGGAAAGAGACCCAGTACTTC.

The gene calls are TRBV13 and TRBJ2-7, with 8 nucleotides matching TRBD2. Trimming removed 5 bases from V and 2 bases from J; junction bases left unmatched: 5. The CDR3 consists of 14 residues. The V gene's germline CDR1 is PRHDT and CDR2 FYEKMQ (reference sequence). The CDR3 coding sequence is TGTGCCAGCAGCAGTAGCGGGGCCACCTACGAGCAGTACTTC. Residues: CASSSSGATYEQYF.

The chain employs TRBV29-1 and TRBJ1-1; D remains unclear. Germline CDR1 SQVTM, CDR2 ANQGSEA. Trimming removed 0 bases at V and 4 bases at J, with 18 bases between. The CDR3 loop spans 16 amino acids. The CDR3, as DNA: TGCAGCGTTGAAGATCTACGGACTACGTTTAGCACTGAAGCTTTCTTT. It is translated as CSVEDLRTTFSTEAFF.

The chain combines TRBV6-2 or TRBV6-3 with TRBJ2-1, with TRBD2 as a possible D gene (6 bases). Between the trimmed V and J ends, which lost 0 bases and 7 bases, there was a span of 13 bases. The CDR3 sequence is 15 residues long. Germline CDR1 is MNHEY and CDR2 is SVGEGT. CDR3 residues: CASSYSSLGGNEQFF. DNA for the CDR3: TGTGCCAGCAGTTACTCGAGTCTCGGAGGGAATGAGCAGTTCTTC.

The V call is TRBV5-1, the J call TRBJ2-1; 8 bases agree with TRBD1. The length of the CDR3 is 14 residues. Germline V gives CDR1 SGHRS, CDR2 YFSETQ. V lost 7 bases to trimming and J lost 7 bases; unmatched junction nucleotides: 10. The CDR3 coding sequence is TGCGCCAGCGGACCCGGACAGGGTTGGAATGAGCAGTTCTTC. This codes for CASGPGQGWNEQFF.

This chain uses TRBV15 with TRBJ1-3; D ambiguous. V lost 0 bases and J 4 bases, leaving 4 bases between the germline ends. There are 13 residues in the CDR3. From germline, CDR1 is LNHNV and CDR2 YYDKDF (reference sequence). CDR3 residues: CATSRETGNTIYF. The CDR3 DNA follows: TGTGCCACCAGCAGAGAGACCGGAAACACCATATATTTT.

The gene calls are TRBV24-1 and TRBJ2-1; D gene uncertain. The germline CDR1 and CDR2 sequences are KGHDR and SFDVKD. This CDR3 spans 16 amino acids. V lost 5 bases, J lost 0 bases, and 13 bases lay in between. Here the CDR3 reads CATSGVSGSSYNEQFF. The CDR3, as DNA: TGTGCCACCAGTGGAGTATCAGGAAGCTCCTACAATGAGCAGTTCTTC.

The rearrangement uses TRBV18 and TRBJ2-5; no definite D call. This CDR3 has 14 amino acids. In germline, CDR1 is KGHSH, CDR2 LQKENI. V lost 3 bases, J lost 1 base, and 9 bases lay in between. DNA of the CDR3: TGTGCCAGCTCACCGAACATTTTCCAAGAGACCCAGTACTTC. Protein: CASSPNIFQETQYF.

This clonotype was seen only once. V gene TRBV14 combines with J gene TRBJ2-1; D is tentatively TRBD1 or TRBD2 (5 bases each). V was shortened by 8 bases and J by 15 bases, with 23 bases between the two germline ends. Germline loops: CDR1 SGHDN, CDR2 FVKESK. CDR3 length: 13 amino acids. The CDR3: CASGRSPRDEGFF. The CDR3 DNA sequence: TGTGCCAGCGGCCGCTCCCCAAGGGACGAGGGGTTCTTC.

V and J are TRBV3-1 and TRBJ1-2; D gene unclear. The V end lost 3 bases, the J end lost 7 bases, and 9 bases lay between the germline ends. This CDR3 has 12 residues. Germline V gives CDR1 LGHDT, CDR2 YNNKEL (reference sequence). The CDR3 loop reads CASSHTSGGYTF. DNA for the CDR3: TGTGCCAGCAGCCACACATCGGGTGGCTACACCTTC.

This clonotype was seen a single time. The chain has TRBV10-3 and TRBJ1-1; possible D gene TRBD1, 5 bases. Per germline, CDR1 ENHRY and CDR2 SYGVKD. The CDR3 totals 15 residues. V gave up 6 bases and J gave up 0 bases, with 14 bases separating them. The CDR3 DNA follows: TGTGCCATCAGGGATGATGGACACCTGAACACTGAAGCTTTCTTT. This codes for CAIRDDGHLNTEAFF.